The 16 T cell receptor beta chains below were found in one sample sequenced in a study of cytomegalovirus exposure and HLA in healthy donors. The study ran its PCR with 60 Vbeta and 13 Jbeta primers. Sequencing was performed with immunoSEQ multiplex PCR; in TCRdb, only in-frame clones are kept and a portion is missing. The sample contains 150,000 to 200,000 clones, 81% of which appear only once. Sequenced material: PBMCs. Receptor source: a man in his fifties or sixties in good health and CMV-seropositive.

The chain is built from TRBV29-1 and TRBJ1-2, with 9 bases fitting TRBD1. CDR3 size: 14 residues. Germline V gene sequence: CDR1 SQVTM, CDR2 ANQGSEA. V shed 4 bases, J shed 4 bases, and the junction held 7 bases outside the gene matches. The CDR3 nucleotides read TGCAGCGTTGCCCCCCGGGGACAGGGCTATGGCTACACCTTC. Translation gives CSVAPRGQGYGYTF.

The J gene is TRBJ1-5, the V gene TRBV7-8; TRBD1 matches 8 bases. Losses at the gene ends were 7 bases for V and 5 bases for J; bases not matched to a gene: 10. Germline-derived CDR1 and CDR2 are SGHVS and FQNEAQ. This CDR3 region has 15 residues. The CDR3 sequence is CASTLTGGTYQPQHF. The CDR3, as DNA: TGTGCCAGCACACTAACAGGGGGAACCTATCAGCCCCAGCATTTT.

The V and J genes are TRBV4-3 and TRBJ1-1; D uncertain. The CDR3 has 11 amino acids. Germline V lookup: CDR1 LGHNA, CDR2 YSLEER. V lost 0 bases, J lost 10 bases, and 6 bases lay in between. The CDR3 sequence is CASSQDGGAFF. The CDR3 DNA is TGCGCCAGCAGCCAAGATGGCGGAGCTTTCTTT.

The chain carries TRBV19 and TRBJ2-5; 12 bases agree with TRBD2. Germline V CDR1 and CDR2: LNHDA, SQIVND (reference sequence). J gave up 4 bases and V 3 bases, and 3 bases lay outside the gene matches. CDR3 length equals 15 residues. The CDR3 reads CASSMTSGGRETQYF. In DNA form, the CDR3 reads TGTGCCAGTAGTATGACTAGCGGGGGCAGAGAGACCCAGTACTTC. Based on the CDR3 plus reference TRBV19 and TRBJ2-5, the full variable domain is DGGITQSPKYLFRKEGQNVTLSCEQNLNHDAMYWYRQDPGQGLRLIYYSQIVNDFQKGDIAEGYSVSREKKESFPLTVTSAQKNPTAFYLCASSMTSGGRETQYFGPGTRLLVL.

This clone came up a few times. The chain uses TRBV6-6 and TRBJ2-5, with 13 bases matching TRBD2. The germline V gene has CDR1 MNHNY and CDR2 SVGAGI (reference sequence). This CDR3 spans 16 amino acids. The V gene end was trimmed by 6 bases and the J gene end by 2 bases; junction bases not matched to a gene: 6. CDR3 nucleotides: TGTGCCAGCAGCTCCGGGACTAGCGGGGATCAAGAGACCCAGTACTTC. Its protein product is CASSSGTSGDQETQYF.

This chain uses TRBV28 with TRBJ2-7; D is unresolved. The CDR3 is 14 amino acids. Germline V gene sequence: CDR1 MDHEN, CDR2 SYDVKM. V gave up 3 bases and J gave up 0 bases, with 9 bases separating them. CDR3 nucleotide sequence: TGTGCCAGCAGTTTCCCACGGAGCTCCTACGAGCAGTACTTC. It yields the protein CASSFPRSSYEQYF.

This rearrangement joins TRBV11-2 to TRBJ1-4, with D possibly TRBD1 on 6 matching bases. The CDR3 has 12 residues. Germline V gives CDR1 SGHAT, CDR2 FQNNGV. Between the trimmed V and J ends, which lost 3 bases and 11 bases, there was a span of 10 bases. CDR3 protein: CASSFPGHKLFF. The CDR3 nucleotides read TGTGCCAGCAGCTTCCCGGGACACAAACTGTTTTTT.

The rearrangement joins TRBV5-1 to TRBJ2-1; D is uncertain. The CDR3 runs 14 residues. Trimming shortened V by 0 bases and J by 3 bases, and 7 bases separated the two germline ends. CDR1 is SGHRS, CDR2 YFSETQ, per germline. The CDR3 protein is CASSLVANYNEQFF. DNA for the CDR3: TGCGCCAGCAGCTTGGTGGCCAACTACAATGAGCAGTTCTTC.

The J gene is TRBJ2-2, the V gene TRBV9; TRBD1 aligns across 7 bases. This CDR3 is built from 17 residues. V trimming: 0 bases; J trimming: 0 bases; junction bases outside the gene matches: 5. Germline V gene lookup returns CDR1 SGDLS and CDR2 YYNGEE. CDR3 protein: CASSVGSQGANTGELFF. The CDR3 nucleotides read TGTGCCAGCAGCGTAGGGTCCCAGGGGGCGAACACCGGGGAGCTGTTTTTT.

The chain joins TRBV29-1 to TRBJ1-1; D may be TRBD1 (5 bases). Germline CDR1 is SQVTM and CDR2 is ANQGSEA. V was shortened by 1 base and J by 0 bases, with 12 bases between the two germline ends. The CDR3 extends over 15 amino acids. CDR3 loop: CSVEGYRNVNTEAFF. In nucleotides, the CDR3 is TGCAGCGTTGAAGGGTACAGGAATGTGAACACTGAAGCTTTCTTT.

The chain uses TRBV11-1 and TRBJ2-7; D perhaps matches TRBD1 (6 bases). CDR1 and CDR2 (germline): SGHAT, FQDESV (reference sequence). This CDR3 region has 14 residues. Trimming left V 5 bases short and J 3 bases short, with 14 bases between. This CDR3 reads CASSPQTGYYEQYF. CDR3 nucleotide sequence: TGTGCCAGCAGCCCACAGACAGGCTACTACGAGCAGTACTTC.

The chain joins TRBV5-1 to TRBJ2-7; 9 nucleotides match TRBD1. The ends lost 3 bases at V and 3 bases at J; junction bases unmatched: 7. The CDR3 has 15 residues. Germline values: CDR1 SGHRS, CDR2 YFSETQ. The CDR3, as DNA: TGCGCCAGCAGCTCGAGACAGGGGGGGCTCTACGAGCAGTACTTC. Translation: CASSSRQGGLYEQYF.

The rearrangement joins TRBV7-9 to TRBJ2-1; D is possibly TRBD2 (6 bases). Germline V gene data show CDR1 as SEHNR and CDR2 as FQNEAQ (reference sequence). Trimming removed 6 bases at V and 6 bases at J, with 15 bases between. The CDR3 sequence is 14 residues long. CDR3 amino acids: CASRGGLISNEQFF. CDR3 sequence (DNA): TGTGCCAGCAGAGGAGGGCTTATATCCAATGAGCAGTTCTTC.

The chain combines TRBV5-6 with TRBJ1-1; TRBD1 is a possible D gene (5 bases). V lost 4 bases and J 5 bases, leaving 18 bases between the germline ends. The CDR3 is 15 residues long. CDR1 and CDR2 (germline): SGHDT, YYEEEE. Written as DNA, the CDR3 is TGTGCCAGCAGCCCCGGTGGACGGGGGTGGACTGAAGCTTTCTTT. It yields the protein CASSPGGRGWTEAFF.

The CDR3 reads CASKISGQGNHNEQFF. The DNA of the CDR3 is TGTGCCAGCAAAATTTCGGGACAGGGCAACCACAATGAGCAGTTCTTC. The rearrangement links TRBV28 to TRBJ2-1; TRBD1 agrees at 9 bases. CDR1 is MDHEN and CDR2 is SYDVKM in the germline V gene. The V gene end was trimmed by 7 bases and the J gene end by 5 bases; junction bases not matched to a gene: 12. The length of the CDR3 is 16 residues.

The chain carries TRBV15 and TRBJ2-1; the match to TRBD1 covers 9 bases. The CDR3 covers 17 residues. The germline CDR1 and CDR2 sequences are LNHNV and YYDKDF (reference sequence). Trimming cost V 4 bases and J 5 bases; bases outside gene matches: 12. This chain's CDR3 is CATSTLSGTGLNNEQFF. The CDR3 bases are TGTGCCACCAGCACCTTGTCCGGGACAGGGCTTAACAATGAGCAGTTCTTC.